The 22 T cell receptor beta chains given below trace back to one sample, sequenced in a study of response to subunit inactivated influenza vaccine. TCRdb fed the RT-PCR reads into MiXCR, producing one record per CDR3 protein. The table records about 190,000 distinct CDR3 sequences, 13% to 15% of them present only once. The sequences come from CD8+ T cells sorted from PBMCs, collected roughly 5 days after vaccination. The receptors stem from a man in his forties or fifties who received an inactivated influenza vaccine.

This clonotype has a count of ten or more. This sequence joins TRBV9 and TRBJ1-3, with D maybe TRBD1 (6 bases). The CDR3 contains 13 residues. In germline, CDR1 is SGDLS, CDR2 YYNGEE. Trimming pared 3 bases from V and 11 bases from J, leaving 15 bases between. The CDR3 coding sequence is TGTGCCAGCAGCGGCGGGACGGGGGGCCCCATATATTTT. It specifies CASSGGTGGPIYF.

The chain couples TRBV12-3 or TRBV12-4 to TRBJ2-5, with 8 bases aligning to TRBD1. With V trimmed by 9 bases and J by 4 bases, 10 bases remained unmatched. This CDR3 has 14 amino acids. The CDR3 region is CASWVQGARETQYF. In DNA form, the CDR3 reads TGTGCCAGTTGGGTTCAGGGGGCTCGAGAGACCCAGTACTTC.

This clonotype has just a few counts. V is TRBV20-1 and J is TRBJ2-5; possibly TRBD1 or TRBD2 for D (5 bases each). The V end lost 0 bases, the J end lost 7 bases, and 18 bases lay between the germline ends. The CDR3 covers 15 residues. The germline CDR1 and CDR2 sequences are DFQATT and SNEGSKA (reference sequence). CDR3 bases: TGCAGTGCTAGAGATAGGGCAGACAGCCGGGGGACCCAGTACTTC. The encoded protein is CSARDRADSRGTQYF.

J is TRBJ2-7 and V is TRBV7-9; D gene uncertain. The CDR3 covers 13 residues. Trimming removed 6 bases at V and 1 base at J, with 10 bases between. Germline V gene sequence: CDR1 SEHNR, CDR2 FQNEAQ (reference sequence). CDR3 DNA sequence: TGTGCCAGCAGGGGGTATTCGTCCTACGAGCAGTACTTC. It specifies CASRGYSSYEQYF.

This clonotype has only a few counts. This rearrangement joins TRBV28 to TRBJ2-3; 12 bases match TRBD2. V lost 3 bases to trimming and J lost 0 bases; unmatched junction nucleotides: 16. Germline CDR1 and CDR2: MDHEN and SYDVKM. The CDR3 is made up of 21 amino acids. The CDR3 DNA reads TGTGCCAGCAGTTTGGTCGCTCGACTAGCGGGAGTCTTGACTAGCACAGATACGCAGTATTTT. Its translation: CASSLVARLAGVLTSTDTQYF.

This clonotype appeared many times. The rearrangement links TRBV15 to TRBJ2-4; D gene unclear. Germline loops: CDR1 LNHNV, CDR2 YYDKDF (reference sequence). The V and J ends lost 1 base and 3 bases respectively, with 7 bases between them. The CDR3 runs to 14 residues. The CDR3 DNA reads as TGTGCCACCAGCAGAGCCCAAGGCAAAAACATTCAGTACTTC. Its translation: CATSRAQGKNIQYF.

This clonotype was found a few times. The chain is built from TRBV6-2 or TRBV6-3 and TRBJ2-7; weak D call: TRBD2 (6 bases). This CDR3 has 13 residues. Between the trimmed V and J ends, which lost 6 bases and 7 bases, there was a span of 16 bases. CDR1 and CDR2 from the germline V gene are MNHEY and SVGEGT. This chain's CDR3 is CASRPGLLKEQYF. The CDR3 DNA reads as TGTGCCAGCAGGCCGGGACTGTTGAAAGAGCAGTACTTC.

This chain uses TRBV4-1 with TRBJ2-7; possible D gene TRBD1, 6 bases. Germline V gene lookup returns CDR1 MGHRA and CDR2 YSYEKL. Trimming took off 5 bases at V and 4 bases at J, with 15 bases between the two ends. This CDR3 is 14 amino acids long. CDR3 loop: CASSYRDTGYEQYF. CDR3 coding DNA: TGCGCCAGCAGCTACCGGGACACCGGTTACGAGCAGTACTTC.

This chain uses TRBV4-3 with TRBJ2-7, with D perhaps TRBD2 (6 bases). The V end was cut by 0 bases, the J end by 2 bases, with 8 bases between. This CDR3 region has 14 residues. Germline CDR1 LGHNA, CDR2 YSLEER. DNA for the CDR3: TGCGCCAGCAGCCAAGATCGGGGGACCTACGAGCAGTACTTC. This codes for CASSQDRGTYEQYF.

The genes are TRBV3-1 and TRBJ2-7; 10 nucleotides line up with TRBD2. Trimming took 7 bases from V and 2 from J; bases not matched to a gene: 5. Germline V gives CDR1 LGHDT, CDR2 YNNKEL (reference sequence). This CDR3 region has 14 residues. CDR3 DNA: TGTGCCAGCACACTAGCGGGGACGCCCTACGAGCAGTACTTC. Translating it yields CASTLAGTPYEQYF.

The chain employs TRBV12-3 or TRBV12-4 and TRBJ2-5; 14 positions agree with TRBD2. The CDR3 spans 17 residues. The V gene end was trimmed by 7 bases and the J gene end by 5 bases; junction bases not matched to a gene: 12. In DNA form, the CDR3 reads TGTGCCAGCACCCCGGGACTAGCGGGAGACCCAGGGGAGACCCAGTACTTC. The encoded protein is CASTPGLAGDPGETQYF.

Concerning this clonotype: A much larger clone lies one base from this, so it may be a read error. The chain recombines TRBV7-9 with TRBJ2-1; possibly TRBD1 or TRBD2 for D (7 bases each). The germline V and J ends were trimmed by 6 bases and 4 bases, with 16 bases remaining between them. Germline V lookup: CDR1 SEHNR, CDR2 FQNEAQ (reference sequence). This CDR3 comprises 15 residues. This CDR3 reads CASRSGTAGYNEQFF. For the CDR3, the DNA is TGTGCCAGCAGATCCGGGACAGCGGGGTACAATGAGCAGTTCTTC.

The chain has TRBV15 and TRBJ1-5; D is unclear. The V gene's germline CDR1 is LNHNV and CDR2 YYDKDF (reference sequence). V gave up 0 bases and J gave up 6 bases, with 12 bases separating them. This CDR3 has 15 residues. The CDR3 protein is CATSRDAGESQPQHF. For the CDR3, the DNA is TGTGCCACCAGCAGAGATGCCGGGGAAAGTCAGCCCCAGCATTTT.

This clonotype showed up just a few times. The CDR3 loop is CASSLGGWGYTF. The DNA of the CDR3 is TGTGCCAGCAGCTTGGGGGGGTGGGGCTACACCTTC. The gene calls are TRBV7-9 and TRBJ1-2, with a weak D call TRBD1 (5 bases). The V gene lost 3 bases and the J gene lost 8 bases, with 10 bases spanning the gap. CDR1 SEHNR and CDR2 FQNEAQ come from the germline V gene (reference sequence). This CDR3 is 12 amino acids long.

This clonotype was seen once. One end of the junction varies from germline; a read error may be responsible. J is TRBJ1-6 and V is TRBV10-3; perhaps TRBD1 as D (5 bases). This CDR3 comprises 13 residues. Germline-derived CDR1 and CDR2 are ENHRY and SYGVKD. CDR3 sequence: CAISDRDGSPFHF. DNA of the CDR3: TGTGCCATCAGTGACAGGGATGGCTCACCCTTCCACTTT.

This chain joins TRBV20-1 and TRBJ1-1; D gene uncertain. V was clipped by 5 bases and J by 5 bases, with 15 bases between them. The CDR3 runs to 13 residues. Germline CDR1 is DFQATT and CDR2 is SNEGSKA (reference sequence). The CDR3 nucleotides read TGCAGTGCTGCCGAGACACCGGGTACTGAAGCTTTCTTT. Protein product: CSAAETPGTEAFF.

The genes are TRBV28 and TRBJ2-7, with TRBD2 identical over 8 bases. J gave up 3 bases and V 7 bases, and 5 bases lay outside the gene matches. The CDR3 contains 13 residues. CDR1 and CDR2 (germline): MDHEN, SYDVKM. CDR3 bases: TGTGCCAGCATAAGCGGGAGTAGCTACGAGCAGTACTTC. This translates into CASISGSSYEQYF.

This clonotype was seen only a few times. This sequence joins TRBV4-3 and TRBJ1-1; perhaps TRBD1 as D (5 bases). The CDR3 consists of 16 residues. The germline V gene has CDR1 LGHNA and CDR2 YSLEER. The V and J ends lost 0 bases and 0 bases respectively, with 11 bases between them. The CDR3 DNA reads TGCGCCAGCAGCCAAGATGCGGGGACCATGAACACTGAAGCTTTCTTT. This sequence encodes CASSQDAGTMNTEAFF.

The chain couples TRBV20-1 to TRBJ2-7; tentatively, D is TRBD2 (6 bases). This CDR3 is built from 14 residues. The ends were cut back, 0 bases at V and 4 bases at J, with 13 bases in the middle. The V gene's germline CDR1 is DFQATT and CDR2 SNEGSKA (reference sequence). This CDR3 is CSAREIRGNYEQYF. In DNA form, the CDR3 reads TGCAGTGCTAGAGAGATACGGGGGAATTACGAGCAGTACTTC.

This clonotype was detected many times. V is TRBV12-3 or TRBV12-4 and J is TRBJ2-1, with D unclear. V lost 3 bases and J lost 5, with 8 bases in between. The CDR3 extends over 13 amino acids. As DNA, the CDR3 is TGTGCCAGCAGTTTGGTTGGTGACAATGAGCAGTTCTTC. This codes for CASSLVGDNEQFF.

The CDR3: CASSLYSHSNNEQFF. The CDR3 region has the DNA TGCGCCAGCAGCTTGTACTCCCATTCCAACAATGAGCAGTTCTTC. V and J are TRBV5-1 and TRBJ2-1; unclear D gene. The CDR3 runs to 15 residues. Trimming removed 1 base at V and 5 bases at J, with 13 bases between. Germline CDR1 is SGHRS and CDR2 is YFSETQ.

A few counts support this clonotype. The genes are TRBV6-5 and TRBJ1-1; perhaps TRBD1 as D (6 bases). This CDR3 has 16 amino acids. The V and J ends lost 3 bases and 0 bases respectively, with 14 bases between them. Germline lookup yields CDR1 MNHEY and CDR2 SVGAGI. DNA of the CDR3: TGTGCCAGCAGTTATAGGGCAGGGGACGTGAACACTGAAGCTTTCTTT. This encodes CASSYRAGDVNTEAFF.